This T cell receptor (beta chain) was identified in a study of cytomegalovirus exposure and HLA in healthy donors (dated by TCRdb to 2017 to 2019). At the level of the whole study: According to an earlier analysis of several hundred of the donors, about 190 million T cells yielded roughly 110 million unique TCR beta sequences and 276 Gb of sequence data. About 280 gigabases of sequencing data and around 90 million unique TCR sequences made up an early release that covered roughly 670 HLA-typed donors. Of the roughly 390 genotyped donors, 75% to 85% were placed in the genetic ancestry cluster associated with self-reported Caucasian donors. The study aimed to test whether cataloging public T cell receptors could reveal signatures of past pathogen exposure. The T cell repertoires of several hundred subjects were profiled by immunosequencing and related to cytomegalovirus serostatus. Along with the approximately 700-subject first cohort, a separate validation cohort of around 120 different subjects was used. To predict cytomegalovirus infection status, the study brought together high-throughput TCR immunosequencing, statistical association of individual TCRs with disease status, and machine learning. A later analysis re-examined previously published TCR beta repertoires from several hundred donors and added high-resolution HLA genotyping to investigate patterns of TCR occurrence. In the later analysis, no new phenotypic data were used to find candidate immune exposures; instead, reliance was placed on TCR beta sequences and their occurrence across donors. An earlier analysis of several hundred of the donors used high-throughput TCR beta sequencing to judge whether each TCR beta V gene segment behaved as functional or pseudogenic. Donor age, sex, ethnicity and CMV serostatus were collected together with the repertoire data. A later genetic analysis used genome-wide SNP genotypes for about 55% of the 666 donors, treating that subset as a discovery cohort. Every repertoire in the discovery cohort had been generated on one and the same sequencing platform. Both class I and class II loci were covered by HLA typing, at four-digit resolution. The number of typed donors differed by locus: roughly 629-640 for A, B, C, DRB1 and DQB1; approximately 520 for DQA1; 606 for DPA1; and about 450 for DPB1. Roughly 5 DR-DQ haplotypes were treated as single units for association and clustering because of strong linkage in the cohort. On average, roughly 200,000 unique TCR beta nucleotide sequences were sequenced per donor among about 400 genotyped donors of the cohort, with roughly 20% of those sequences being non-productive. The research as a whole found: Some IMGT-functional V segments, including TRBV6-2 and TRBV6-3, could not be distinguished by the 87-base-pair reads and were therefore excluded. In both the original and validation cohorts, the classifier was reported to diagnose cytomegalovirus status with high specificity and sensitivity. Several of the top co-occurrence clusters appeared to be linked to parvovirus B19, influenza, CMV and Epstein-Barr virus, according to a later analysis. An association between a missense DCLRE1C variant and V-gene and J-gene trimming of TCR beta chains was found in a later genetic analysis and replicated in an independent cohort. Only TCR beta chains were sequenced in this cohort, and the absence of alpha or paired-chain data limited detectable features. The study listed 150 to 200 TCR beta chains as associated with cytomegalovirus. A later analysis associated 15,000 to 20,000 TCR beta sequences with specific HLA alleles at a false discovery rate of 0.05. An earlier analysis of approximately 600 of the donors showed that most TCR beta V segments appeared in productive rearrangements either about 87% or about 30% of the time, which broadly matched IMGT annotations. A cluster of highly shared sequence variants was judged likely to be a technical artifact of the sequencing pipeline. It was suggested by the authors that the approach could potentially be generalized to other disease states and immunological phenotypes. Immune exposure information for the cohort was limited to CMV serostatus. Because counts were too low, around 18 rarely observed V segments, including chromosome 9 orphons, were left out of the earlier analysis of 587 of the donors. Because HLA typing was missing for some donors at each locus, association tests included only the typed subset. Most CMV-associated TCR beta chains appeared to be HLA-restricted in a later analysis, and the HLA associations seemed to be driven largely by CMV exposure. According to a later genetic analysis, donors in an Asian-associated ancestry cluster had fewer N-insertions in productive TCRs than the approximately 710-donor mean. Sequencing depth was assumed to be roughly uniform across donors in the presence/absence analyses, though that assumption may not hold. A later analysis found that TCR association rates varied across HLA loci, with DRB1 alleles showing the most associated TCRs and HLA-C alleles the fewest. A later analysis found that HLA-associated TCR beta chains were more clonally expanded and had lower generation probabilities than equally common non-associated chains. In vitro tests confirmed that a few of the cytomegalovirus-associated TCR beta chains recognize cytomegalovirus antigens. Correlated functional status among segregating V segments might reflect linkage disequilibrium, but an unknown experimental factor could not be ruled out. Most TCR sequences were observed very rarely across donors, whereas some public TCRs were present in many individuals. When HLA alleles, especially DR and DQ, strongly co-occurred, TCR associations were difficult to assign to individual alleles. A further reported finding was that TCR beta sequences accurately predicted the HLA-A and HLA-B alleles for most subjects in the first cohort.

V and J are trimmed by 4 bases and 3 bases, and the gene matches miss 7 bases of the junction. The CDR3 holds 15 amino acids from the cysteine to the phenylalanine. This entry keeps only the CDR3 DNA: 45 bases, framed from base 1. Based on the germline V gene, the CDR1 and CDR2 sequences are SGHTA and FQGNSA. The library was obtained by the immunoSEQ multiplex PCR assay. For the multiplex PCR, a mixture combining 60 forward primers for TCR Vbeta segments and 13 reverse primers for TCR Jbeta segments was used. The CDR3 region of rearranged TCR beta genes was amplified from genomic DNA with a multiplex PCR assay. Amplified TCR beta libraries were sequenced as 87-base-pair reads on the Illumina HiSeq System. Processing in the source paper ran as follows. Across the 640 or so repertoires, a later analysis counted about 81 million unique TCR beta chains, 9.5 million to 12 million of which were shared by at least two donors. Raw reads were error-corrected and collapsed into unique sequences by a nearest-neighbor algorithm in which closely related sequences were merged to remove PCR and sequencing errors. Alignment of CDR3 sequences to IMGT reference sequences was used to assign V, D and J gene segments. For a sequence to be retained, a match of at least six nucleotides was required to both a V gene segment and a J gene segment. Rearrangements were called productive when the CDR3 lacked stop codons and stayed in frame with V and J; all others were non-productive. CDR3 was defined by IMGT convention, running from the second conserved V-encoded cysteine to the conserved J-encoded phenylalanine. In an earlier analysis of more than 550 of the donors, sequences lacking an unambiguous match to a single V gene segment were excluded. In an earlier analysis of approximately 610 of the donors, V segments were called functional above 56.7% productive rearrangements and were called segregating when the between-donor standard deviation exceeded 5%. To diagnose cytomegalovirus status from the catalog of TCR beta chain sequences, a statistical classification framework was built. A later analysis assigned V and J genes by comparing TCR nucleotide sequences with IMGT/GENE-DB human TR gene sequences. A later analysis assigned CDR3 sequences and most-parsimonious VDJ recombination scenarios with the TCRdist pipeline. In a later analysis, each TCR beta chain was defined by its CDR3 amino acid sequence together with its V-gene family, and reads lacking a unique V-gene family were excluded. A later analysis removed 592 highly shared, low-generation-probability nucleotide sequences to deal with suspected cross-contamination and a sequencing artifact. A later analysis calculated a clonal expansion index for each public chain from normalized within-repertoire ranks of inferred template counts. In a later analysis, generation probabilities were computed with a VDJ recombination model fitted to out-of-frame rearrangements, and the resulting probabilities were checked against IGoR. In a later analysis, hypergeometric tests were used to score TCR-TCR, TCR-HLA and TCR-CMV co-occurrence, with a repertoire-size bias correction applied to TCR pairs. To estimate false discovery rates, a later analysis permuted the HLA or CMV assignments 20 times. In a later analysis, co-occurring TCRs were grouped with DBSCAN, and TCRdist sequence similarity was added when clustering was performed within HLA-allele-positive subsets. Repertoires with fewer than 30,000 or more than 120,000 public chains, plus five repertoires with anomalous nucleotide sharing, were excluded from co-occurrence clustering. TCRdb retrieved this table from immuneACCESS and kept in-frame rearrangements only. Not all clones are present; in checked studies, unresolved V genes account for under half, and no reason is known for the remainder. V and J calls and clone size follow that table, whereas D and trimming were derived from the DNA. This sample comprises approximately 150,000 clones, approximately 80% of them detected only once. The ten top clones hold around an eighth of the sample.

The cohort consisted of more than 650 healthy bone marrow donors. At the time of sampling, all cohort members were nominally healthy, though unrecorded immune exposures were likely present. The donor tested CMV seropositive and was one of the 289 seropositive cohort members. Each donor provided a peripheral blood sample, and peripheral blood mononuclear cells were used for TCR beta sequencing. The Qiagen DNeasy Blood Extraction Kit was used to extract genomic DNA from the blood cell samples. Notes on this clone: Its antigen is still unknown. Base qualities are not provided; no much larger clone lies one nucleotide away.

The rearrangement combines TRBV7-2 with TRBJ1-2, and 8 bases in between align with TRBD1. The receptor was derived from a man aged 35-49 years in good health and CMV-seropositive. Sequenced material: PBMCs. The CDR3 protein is CASSSRTGSDYGYTF. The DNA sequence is TGTGCCAGCAGCTCCCGGACAGGGTCGGACTATGGCTACACCTTC. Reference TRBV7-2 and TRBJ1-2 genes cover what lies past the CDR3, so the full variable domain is GAGVSQSPSNKVTEKGKDVELRCDPISGHTALYWYRQSLGQGLEFLIYFQGNSAPDKSGLPSDRFSAERTGGSVSTLTIQRTQQEDSAVYLCASSSRTGSDYGYTFGSGTRLTVV.